This T cell receptor beta chain was identified during a study of tumor-infiltrating lymphocytes in primary liver carcinoma. Co-extraction of both nucleic acids (RNA and DNA) used roughly 20-34 mg of unsorted bulk tissue. The patients presented with primary liver carcinoma, which was managed through surgical resection. The CDR3 is made up of 20 amino acids. In germline, CDR1 is KGHDR, CDR2 SFDVKD. Of note for this clonotype: What it binds is not known. A read error may explain this, as a much larger clone is one base away.

A primer matching the constant region was used to make TCR beta cDNA from 450 to 550 ng of total RNA. What produced the TCR beta libraries was three nested multiplex PCR rounds using slightly modified ARM-PCR. Two initial PCR rounds of around 10 cycles each paired TRBV1-TRBV30 forward primers with a C-beta reverse primer. TCRdb analysed the multiplex PCR reads with MiXCR anew, one entry per CDR3 protein. This table has just under 45,000 distinct CDR3 sequences, about three quarters appearing once. Overall study results and limits: Just around 8-25% of top clones spanned all five tumor regions. Pairs of tumor regions overlapped more than tumor-adjacent and tumor-blood pairs did.

The sample was liver tumor tissue from sampling region 2. Subset noted: tumor region T2, inferior pole. This receptor was taken from a man aged 40-49 years with primary liver carcinoma and hepatitis B virus infection. This chain uses TRBV24-1 with TRBJ2-1; weak D call: TRBD2 (5 bases). CDR3 protein: CATSDTTGIYYEGSYNGQFF. As DNA, the CDR3 is TGTGCCACCAGTGATACGACCGGGATTTACTATGAGGGTTCCTACAATGGGCAGTTCTTC.